The next 30 T cell receptor beta chains were all read from a single sample in a study of T cell changes during pregnancy in multiple sclerosis. Sequencing used immunoSEQ multiplex PCR; TCRdb keeps in-frame clones, though not all of them. The sample has roughly 56,000 clones; approximately 86% are singletons. This material consisted of peripheral blood, taken in the first trimester of pregnancy. These receptors originate from a female donor with multiple sclerosis, enrolled in a pregnancy study.

The rearrangement uses TRBV6-5 and TRBJ1-5; 8 bases are shared with TRBD1. Germline V gives CDR1 MNHEY, CDR2 SVGAGI. The CDR3 has 15 amino acids. V gave up 6 bases and J gave up 6 bases; unmatched junction bases: 10. The DNA for the CDR3 is TGTGCCAGCAGCCCGGACAGGGTCGGGGGTCAGCCCCAGCATTTT. Residues: CASSPDRVGGQPQHF.

The V call is TRBV6-5, the J call TRBJ2-1; no clear D. Trimming removed 6 bases from V and 4 bases from J, with 7 bases in between. The germline CDR1 and CDR2 sequences are MNHEY and SVGAGI. This CDR3 contains 12 residues. The CDR3 sequence is CASRTEYNEQFF. The DNA for the CDR3 is TGTGCCAGCAGGACTGAGTACAATGAGCAGTTCTTC.

V gene TRBV5-1 combines with J gene TRBJ2-7; D not certain. CDR1 is SGHRS, CDR2 YFSETQ, per germline. With 0 bases removed from V and 0 bases from J, the gap between germline ends came to 7 bases. The CDR3 has 14 amino acids. The CDR3 protein is CASSLEPSSYEQYF. The CDR3 DNA is TGCGCCAGCAGCTTGGAGCCTAGCTCCTACGAGCAGTACTTC.

The count of this clone is one. The rearrangement links TRBV9 to TRBJ2-1; D is perhaps TRBD2 (6 bases). Trimming took 0 bases from V and 8 from J, leaving 6 bases between them. The CDR3 contains 12 residues. CDR1 is SGDLS and CDR2 is YYNGEE in the germline V gene. The CDR3 DNA sequence: TGTGCCAGCAGCGTAGGGAGGGATGAGCAGTTCTTC. Protein sequence: CASSVGRDEQFF.

A word on this clone: The junction differs from germline at one of its ends, possibly a read error. The chain combines TRBV7-2 with TRBJ1-2; tentatively, D is TRBD1 (6 bases). Per germline, CDR1 SGHTA and CDR2 FQGNSA. The CDR3 extends over 13 amino acids. The CDR3 is CASSLGFDRPYPF. Here the CDR3 DNA reads TGTGCCAGCAGCTTAGGTTTTGACAGGCCCTACCCCTTC.

The chain couples TRBV5-1 to TRBJ2-2; 9 bases are a match to TRBD1. Looked up from germline, CDR1 is SGHRS and CDR2 is YFSETQ. The CDR3 is 15 amino acids. V trimming: 4 bases; J trimming: 3 bases; junction bases outside the gene matches: 4. The CDR3 reads CASSPRTGDTGELFF. Here the CDR3 DNA reads TGCGCCAGCAGCCCTCGGACAGGGGACACCGGGGAGCTGTTTTTT. Full variable domain (outside the CDR3, taken from reference TRBV5-1 and TRBJ2-2): KAGVTQTPRYLIKTRGQQVTLSCSPISGHRSVSWYQQTPGQGLQFLFEYFSETQRNKGNFPGRFSGRQFSNSRSEMNVSTLELGDSALYLCASSPRTGDTGELFFGEGSRLTVL.

V gene TRBV10-3 combines with J gene TRBJ2-1; 14 bases fit TRBD2. The V segment lost 2 bases and the J segment 15 bases; nucleotides outside the gene matches: 3. This CDR3 has 13 amino acids. The germline CDR1 and CDR2 sequences are ENHRY and SYGVKD. The CDR3 protein is CAISEGLAGGRFF. The DNA for the CDR3 is TGTGCCATCAGTGAGGGACTAGCGGGAGGCCGGTTCTTC.

The gene calls are TRBV12-5 and TRBJ1-2, with TRBD1 matching 8 bases. V lost 1 base to trimming and J lost 3 bases; unmatched junction nucleotides: 4. CDR3 length: 15 residues. In germline, CDR1 is LGHNT, CDR2 FRNRAP. CDR3 bases: TGTGCTAGTGGTTTGGGCTACAGGGGGGACTATGGCTACACCTTC. Translating it yields CASGLGYRGDYGYTF.

The chain combines TRBV18 with TRBJ2-2; TRBD2 agrees at 8 bases. The V gene end was trimmed by 3 bases and the J gene end by 4 bases; junction bases not matched to a gene: 1. The CDR3 consists of 14 residues. Germline V gene data show CDR1 as KGHSH and CDR2 as LQKENI. CDR3 in amino acids: CASSPREGTGELFF. Written as DNA, the CDR3 is TGTGCCAGCTCACCTCGGGAGGGCACCGGGGAGCTGTTTTTT. The complete variable domain, with remaining parts taken from reference TRBV18 and TRBJ2-2, reads NAGVMQNPRHLVRRRGQEARLRCSPMKGHSHVYWYRQLPEEGLKFMVYLQKENIIDESGMPKERFSAEFPKEGPSILRIQQVVRGDSAAYFCASSPREGTGELFFGEGSRLTVL.

The chain recombines TRBV29-1 with TRBJ1-2; no clear D gene. Between the trimmed V and J ends, which lost 1 base and 3 bases, there was a span of 9 bases. The CDR3 extends over 13 amino acids. CDR1 is SQVTM and CDR2 is ANQGSEA in the germline V gene. The CDR3 loop reads CSVEGEAYYGYTF. CDR3 bases: TGCAGCGTTGAAGGGGAGGCGTACTATGGCTACACCTTC.

The CDR3: CASSSPGGRETEAFF. The DNA of the CDR3 is TGTGCCAGCAGTTCCCCGGGGGGGCGAGAAACTGAAGCTTTCTTT. The gene calls are TRBV28 and TRBJ1-1; D perhaps matches TRBD1 (6 bases). This CDR3 spans 15 amino acids. V was shortened by 4 bases and J by 5 bases, with 17 bases between the two germline ends. Per germline, CDR1 MDHEN and CDR2 SYDVKM.

The chain carries TRBV6-5 and TRBJ2-5; 7 bases line up with TRBD1. The germline V gene encodes CDR1 MNHEY and CDR2 SVGAGI. The CDR3 has 12 residues. V shed 6 bases, J shed 4 bases, and the junction held 2 bases outside the gene matches. The CDR3 nucleotides read TGTGCCAGCAGCGACAGGGTAGAGACCCAGTACTTC. Amino acid sequence: CASSDRVETQYF.

This chain connects TRBV7-9 to TRBJ2-2; 9 bases match TRBD1. J was trimmed by 4 bases and V by 7 bases; bases with no gene match: 10. Germline assignment: CDR1 SEHNR and CDR2 FQNEAQ (reference sequence). This CDR3 has 16 residues. In DNA form, the CDR3 reads TGTGCCAGCACCCAACCGGGACAGGGCTTCACCGGGGAGCTGTTTTTT. Translation: CASTQPGQGFTGELFF.

The CDR3 sequence is CASSLHPRTGTGQYEQYF. CDR3 coding DNA: TGTGCCAGCAGCTTGCACCCCAGAACCGGGACAGGGCAGTACGAGCAGTACTTC. The chain carries TRBV5-4 and TRBJ2-7, with 9 bases identical to TRBD1. CDR1 SGHNT and CDR2 YYREEE come from the germline V gene (reference sequence). The V segment lost 1 base and the J segment 4 bases; nucleotides outside the gene matches: 15. This CDR3 comprises 18 residues.

The chain joins TRBV5-1 to TRBJ2-7; D ambiguous. Deletions cut 3 bases from V and 2 bases from J, with 12 bases between. This CDR3 is 14 amino acids long. Per the germline V gene, CDR1 is SGHRS and CDR2 is YFSETQ. The CDR3 DNA sequence: TGCGCCAGCAGCTCATCAGTGATGGCCTACGAGCAGTACTTC. This gives the protein CASSSSVMAYEQYF. Supplemented by reference TRBV5-1 and TRBJ2-7, the full variable domain reads KAGVTQTPRYLIKTRGQQVTLSCSPISGHRSVSWYQQTPGQGLQFLFEYFSETQRNKGNFPGRFSGRQFSNSRSEMNVSTLELGDSALYLCASSSSVMAYEQYFGPGTRLTVT.

The chain joins TRBV6-6 to TRBJ2-2, with D perhaps TRBD1 (6 bases). Germline V lookup: CDR1 MNHNY, CDR2 SVGAGI (reference sequence). The germline V and J ends were trimmed by 6 bases and 1 base, with 12 bases remaining between them. The length of the CDR3 is 15 residues. The CDR3 is CASRPWTENTGELFF. The CDR3, as DNA: TGTGCCAGCAGACCATGGACAGAGAACACCGGGGAGCTGTTTTTT.

The chain recombines TRBV27 with TRBJ2-7; no definite D call. The CDR3 length is 14 residues. CDR1 is MNHEY, CDR2 SMNVEV, per germline (reference sequence). V lost 1 base and J 4 bases, leaving 11 bases between the germline ends. The CDR3 coding sequence is TGTGCCAGCAGTTTATATGACCGGAGTTACGAGCAGTACTTC. Encoded protein: CASSLYDRSYEQYF.

The chain employs TRBV19 and TRBJ2-5, with 9 bases matching TRBD2. This CDR3 is built from 17 residues. The germline gives CDR1 LNHDA, CDR2 SQIVND (reference sequence). J was trimmed by 4 bases and V by 4 bases; bases with no gene match: 13. This CDR3 reads CASSTGTASGIGETQYF. The CDR3 coding sequence is TGTGCCAGTAGTACTGGAACGGCTAGCGGGATCGGAGAGACCCAGTACTTC. The full variable domain, its missing parts supplied by reference TRBV19 and TRBJ2-5, is DGGITQSPKYLFRKEGQNVTLSCEQNLNHDAMYWYRQDPGQGLRLIYYSQIVNDFQKGDIAEGYSVSREKKESFPLTVTSAQKNPTAFYLCASSTGTASGIGETQYFGPGTRLLVL.

On this clone itself: This specimen includes other DNA sequences encoding the same CDR3. The chain has TRBV7-3 and TRBJ2-3, with a tentative D call TRBD2 (5 bases). Germline loops: CDR1 SGHTA, CDR2 FQGTGA. This CDR3 has 13 amino acids. Deletions cut 1 base from V and 6 bases from J, with 8 bases between. CDR3 region: CASSLREGDTQYF. CDR3 nucleotides: TGTGCCAGCAGCTTAAGAGAGGGCGATACGCAGTATTTT.

This rearrangement joins TRBV11-3 to TRBJ2-3, with D tentatively TRBD2 (6 bases). Deletions cut 3 bases from V and 2 bases from J, with 9 bases between. Germline values: CDR1 SGHNT, CDR2 YENEEA. The CDR3 has 14 residues. CDR3 sequence: CASSLGTATDTQYF. The CDR3 DNA reads TGTGCCAGCAGCTTGGGGACTGCCACAGATACGCAGTATTTT.

This clone appeared a single time. The V call is TRBV4-3, the J call TRBJ2-6, with 8 bases that match TRBD1. Germline-derived CDR1 and CDR2 are LGHNA and YSLEER. V shed 3 bases, J shed 0 bases, and the junction held 7 bases outside the gene matches. The CDR3 has 18 residues. The CDR3 is CASSQDGQGSSGANVLTF. CDR3 nucleotides: TGCGCCAGCAGCCAGGACGGACAGGGTAGCTCTGGGGCCAACGTCCTGACTTTC.

This clone was counted many times. The chain joins TRBV28 to TRBJ2-1; TRBD2 matches at 11 bases. Per germline, CDR1 MDHEN and CDR2 SYDVKM. This CDR3 is built from 17 residues. J gave up 3 bases and V 6 bases, and 10 bases lay outside the gene matches. The CDR3 here is CASRGRMGLADYNEQFF. The CDR3 region has the DNA TGTGCCAGCAGGGGAAGAATGGGACTAGCGGACTACAATGAGCAGTTCTTC.

The chain employs TRBV4-1 and TRBJ1-2; the D gene is possibly TRBD1 (6 bases). V was clipped by 1 base and J by 4 bases, with 28 bases between them. Germline V gene sequence: CDR1 MGHRA, CDR2 YSYEKL. This CDR3 has 20 amino acids. The CDR3 here is CASSQGVSGAPTKPSYGYTF. CDR3 coding DNA: TGCGCCAGCAGCCAAGGGGTATCAGGGGCACCGACGAAACCCAGCTATGGCTACACCTTC.

CDR3 coding DNA: TGTGCCAGCAGCTTAGAGTCAGGGTGGGATCAGCCCCAGCATTTT. Protein sequence: CASSLESGWDQPQHF. The chain couples TRBV7-2 to TRBJ1-5; D is perhaps TRBD1 (5 bases). This CDR3 is built from 15 residues. Germline CDR1 and CDR2: SGHTA and FQGNSA. V lost 1 base and J 5 bases, leaving 12 bases between the germline ends.

The chain has TRBV27 and TRBJ1-4, with 8 positions matching TRBD1. The germline CDR1 and CDR2 sequences are MNHEY and SMNVEV (reference sequence). V dropped 2 bases and J dropped 4; count of bases not matched to a gene: 6. The CDR3 loop spans 16 amino acids. CDR3 nucleotide sequence: TGTGCCAGCAGTTTAGGTCCTGGACAGGGTAATGAAAAACTGTTTTTT. This codes for CASSLGPGQGNEKLFF. The complete variable domain, with remaining parts taken from reference TRBV27 and TRBJ1-4, reads EAQVTQNPRYLITVTGKKLTVTCSQNMNHEYMSWYRQDPGLGLRQIYYSMNVEVTDKGDVPEGYKVSRKEKRNFPLILESPSPNQTSLYFCASSLGPGQGNEKLFFGSGTQLSVL.

The chain has TRBV4-1 and TRBJ2-3; 12 positions match TRBD2. CDR1 is MGHRA, CDR2 YSYEKL, per germline. With V trimmed by 3 bases and J by 1 base, 2 bases remained unmatched. The CDR3 has 16 amino acids. DNA for the CDR3: TGCGCCAGCAGCCATCGGACTAGCGGGGGCACAGATACGCAGTATTTT. Residues: CASSHRTSGGTDTQYF.

J is TRBJ2-3 and V is TRBV10-3; perhaps TRBD2 as D (5 bases). Trimming left V 0 bases short and J 0 bases short, with 7 bases between. The germline gives CDR1 ENHRY, CDR2 SYGVKD. This CDR3 comprises 15 residues. DNA of the CDR3: TGTGCCATCAGTGAGTCGGGAGCTAGCACAGATACGCAGTATTTT. Residues: CAISESGASTDTQYF.

This clone was counted a single time. The chain couples TRBV4-1 to TRBJ1-5; D is possibly TRBD1 (6 bases). V was cut by 0 bases and J by 2 bases, with 11 bases left in between. Germline CDR1 MGHRA, CDR2 YSYEKL. This CDR3 comprises 16 residues. DNA of the CDR3: TGCGCCAGCAGCCAAGAAAGGGGGGGCGGCAATCAGCCCCAGCATTTT. Translated: CASSQERGGGNQPQHF.

This chain connects TRBV30 to TRBJ2-7, with D perhaps TRBD2 (6 bases). V was cut by 1 base and J by 1 base, with 14 bases left in between. Germline V lookup: CDR1 GTSNPN, CDR2 SVGIG (reference sequence). This CDR3 is 15 amino acids long. CDR3 amino acids: CAWSGVWAGSYEQYF. The CDR3 region has the DNA TGTGCCTGGAGTGGGGTATGGGCGGGATCCTACGAGCAGTACTTC.

The chain employs TRBV5-4 and TRBJ1-1; possible D gene TRBD1, 5 bases. Germline V CDR1 and CDR2: SGHNT, YYREEE (reference sequence). V was shortened by 0 bases and J by 5 bases, with 11 bases between the two germline ends. This CDR3 comprises 14 residues. In nucleotides, the CDR3 is TGTGCCAGCAGCTTGGGCCTTTCAGGGACTGAAGCTTTCTTT. It yields the protein CASSLGLSGTEAFF.